Listed here are 10 T cell receptor beta chains from one sample, sequenced in a study of T-cell reconstitution after alpha-beta-depleted transplantation in children. Preparation of the TCRbeta library used unique molecular identifiers. From the PCR reads, TCRdb called clonotypes with MiXCR, one entry per CDR3 protein. The data hold about 980,000 distinct CDR3 sequences, with roughly 29% observed a single time. Specimen: PBMCs, mostly from graft donor cells, collected 360 days after TCRalphabeta/CD19-depleted stem cell transplant. These receptors originate from a boy in the first two years of life who had a stem cell transplant for SCID, so the T cells may come from the graft donor.

V and J are TRBV20-1 and TRBJ2-3, with D unclear. Trimming cost V 2 bases and J 6 bases, with 9 bases left between them. The CDR3 spans 12 residues. Germline loops: CDR1 DFQATT, CDR2 SNEGSKA (reference sequence). For the CDR3, the DNA is TGCAGTGCTAGACGGCCGGGTGATACGCAGTATTTT. This gives the protein CSARRPGDTQYF.

Ten or more counts support this clonotype. V and J are TRBV28 and TRBJ1-6; D is undetermined. The CDR3 has 11 residues. With 6 bases removed from V and 6 bases from J, the gap between germline ends came to 3 bases. Looked up from germline, CDR1 is MDHEN and CDR2 is SYDVKM. CDR3 in amino acids: CASSLNSPLHF. CDR3 in DNA: TGTGCCAGCAGCCTTAATTCACCCCTCCACTTT.

This clonotype was observed a few times. This chain links TRBV5-5 with TRBJ2-5, with TRBD2 as a possible D gene (6 bases). The CDR3 covers 15 residues. Trimming cost V 3 bases and J 9 bases, with 21 bases left between them. Germline loops: CDR1 SGHKS, CDR2 YYEKEE (reference sequence). The CDR3 region is CASSSRTGARVAQYF. CDR3 nucleotides: TGTGCCAGCAGCTCGAGGACGGGAGCAAGGGTGGCCCAGTACTTC.

This clonotype was seen a handful of times. The J gene is TRBJ2-1, the V gene TRBV10-1, with D perhaps TRBD2 (6 bases). The CDR3 has 16 amino acids. From germline, CDR1 is WNHNN and CDR2 SYGVQD (reference sequence). The V end lost 0 bases, the J end lost 6 bases, and 15 bases lay between the germline ends. The CDR3 nucleotides are TGCGCCAGCAGTGAGTCATCGGAGGGTAGGAGCAATGAGCAGTTCTTC. It translates to CASSESSEGRSNEQFF.

This clonotype turned up a few times. The rearrangement links TRBV20-1 to TRBJ1-1, with no clear D. Between the trimmed V and J ends, which lost 2 bases and 3 bases, there was a span of 7 bases. Germline V gene data show CDR1 as DFQATT and CDR2 as SNEGSKA (reference sequence). The CDR3 loop spans 12 amino acids. CDR3 residues: CSARFSHTEAFF. CDR3 nucleotide sequence: TGCAGTGCTAGATTCTCCCACACTGAAGCTTTCTTT.

This rearrangement joins TRBV20-1 to TRBJ1-5; 8 bases align to TRBD1. The CDR3 loop spans 16 amino acids. The ends lost 1 base at V and 5 bases at J; junction bases unmatched: 10. Germline CDR1 is DFQATT and CDR2 is SNEGSKA (reference sequence). CDR3 nucleotides: TGCAGTGCTAGAGGGTCGACGCAGGGGGCCGATCAGCCCCAGCATTTT. It is translated as CSARGSTQGADQPQHF.

The DNA for the CDR3 is TGCGCCAGCAGCTTGGGCACAGGTGTATTGTACGAGCAGTACTTC. Translated, it gives CASSLGTGVLYEQYF. The chain links TRBV5-1 to TRBJ2-7, with a possible D match to TRBD1 (5 bases). The CDR3 sequence is 15 residues long. V was trimmed by 0 bases and J by 4 bases, leaving 14 bases between them. Germline V gives CDR1 SGHRS, CDR2 YFSETQ. Full variable domain (rest looked up from reference TRBV5-1 and TRBJ2-7): KAGVTQTPRYLIKTRGQQVTLSCSPISGHRSVSWYQQTPGQGLQFLFEYFSETQRNKGNFPGRFSGRQFSNSRSEMNVSTLELGDSALYLCASSLGTGVLYEQYFGPGTRLTVT.

This rearrangement joins TRBV7-8 to TRBJ2-2; D is ambiguous. V lost 1 base, J lost 3 bases, and 15 bases lay in between. CDR1 SGHVS and CDR2 FQNEAQ come from the germline V gene. The CDR3 totals 17 residues. In DNA form, the CDR3 reads TGTGCCAGCAGCTTAGTTTCTGGGGAATCGGACACCGGGGAGCTGTTTTTT. This translates into CASSLVSGESDTGELFF. The full variable domain, its missing parts supplied by reference TRBV7-8 and TRBJ2-2, is GAGVSQSPRYKVAKRGQDVALRCDPISGHVSLFWYQQALGQGPEFLTYFQNEAQLDKSGLPSDRFFAERPEGSVSTLKIQRTQQEDSAVYLCASSLVSGESDTGELFFGEGSRLTVL.

The genes are TRBV7-3 and TRBJ2-7; 10 bases map to TRBD1. The junction had 18 bases not matched to a gene; V was cut back by 5 bases and J by 2 bases. The CDR3 contains 19 residues. In germline, CDR1 is SGHTA, CDR2 FQGTGA. The CDR3 here is CASSPIYGRGTGVTYEQYF. The CDR3 region has the DNA TGTGCCAGCAGCCCGATATATGGCCGCGGGACAGGGGTCACCTACGAGCAGTACTTC.

The chain is built from TRBV4-1 and TRBJ2-5; no firm D call. Looked up from germline, CDR1 is MGHRA and CDR2 is YSYEKL. V lost 0 bases, J lost 2 bases, and 1 base lay in between. The CDR3 is made up of 12 amino acids. CDR3 protein: CASSQEQETQYF. As DNA, the CDR3 is TGCGCCAGCAGCCAAGAACAAGAGACCCAGTACTTC.